This T cell receptor (beta chain) is from a study of cytomegalovirus exposure and HLA in healthy donors. Study-level results: As was reported, the classifier diagnosed cytomegalovirus status with high specificity and sensitivity. Overall, about 160 TCR beta chains were annotated as cytomegalovirus-associated.

Only in-frame clones appear in the TCRdb table, and some are missing; sequencing was by immunoSEQ multiplex PCR. There are some 190,000 clones in the sample; more than 75% occur only once, and around 7.2% lies in the top ten. Worth noting for this clone: Antigen: not known.

Sample: PBMCs. The TCR comes from a man aged 25-45 years in good health and CMV-seropositive.

DNA for the CDR3: TGTGCCAGCAGTGCCAGACAGGGATCGTCGAGGGACGAGCAGTACTTC. Translated, it gives CASSARQGSSRDEQYF. V usage is TRBV6-1 and J usage is TRBJ2-7, with 7 bases matching TRBD1. V shed 4 bases, J shed 5 bases, and the junction held 14 bases outside the gene matches. This CDR3 has 16 residues. CDR1 and CDR2 (germline): MNHNS, SASEGT.